This passage covers 15 T cell receptor beta chains from one sample sequenced in a study of OX40 agonist ivuxolimab in advanced cancers. Preparation of the library involved the immunoSEQ multiplex PCR assay. Entries here come from immuneACCESS through TCRdb and include only in-frame sequences with V and J called. Some clones fail to appear in such tables; in the studies checked, an unresolved V gene covers under half of the shortfall, and the cause of the remainder is unknown. For this sample there are 73,000 or so clones; about 90% appear just once. Of the sample, over 0.35% falls within the top ten clones. The sample here was CD4+ or CD8+ T cells sorted from blood, taken in a trial of the OX40 agonist ivuxolimab. These receptors all come from an adult with an advanced solid tumor such as melanoma, head and neck, liver or kidney cancer.

V and J are TRBV30 and TRBJ1-5; tentatively, D is TRBD1 (5 bases). V shed 3 bases and J shed 1 base, with 16 bases lying between them. The CDR3 has 16 amino acids. Germline V gene data show CDR1 as GTSNPN and CDR2 as SVGIG (reference sequence). The CDR3 reads CAWRPEGRGSNQPQHF. The CDR3 DNA follows: TGTGCCTGGAGACCAGAGGGGCGGGGGAGCAATCAGCCCCAGCATTTT.

This rearrangement joins TRBV19 to TRBJ2-2; D gene uncertain. Trimming took 8 bases from V and 0 from J, leaving 13 bases between them. CDR3 length: 15 residues. CDR1 LNHDA and CDR2 SQIVND come from the germline V gene (reference sequence). The DNA of the CDR3 is TGTGCCAGTCGACTTAGGGCATCGAACACCGGGGAGCTGTTTTTT. It encodes CASRLRASNTGELFF.

This chain links TRBV7-8 with TRBJ2-1; TRBD1 or TRBD2 may be the D gene (5 bases each). This CDR3 has 17 residues. The V gene lost 1 base and the J gene lost 4 bases, with 17 bases spanning the gap. Germline CDR1 is SGHVS and CDR2 is FQNEAQ. CDR3 loop: CASSLGLRGATYNEQFF. DNA for the CDR3: TGTGCCAGCAGCTTAGGACTAAGGGGAGCCACTTACAATGAGCAGTTCTTC. Looking up the rest from reference TRBV7-8 and TRBJ2-1 gives the full variable domain: GAGVSQSPRYKVAKRGQDVALRCDPISGHVSLFWYQQALGQGPEFLTYFQNEAQLDKSGLPSDRFFAERPEGSVSTLKIQRTQQEDSAVYLCASSLGLRGATYNEQFFGPGTRLTVL.

This clone was recorded once. The chain links TRBV5-5 to TRBJ1-1, with no clear D. The CDR3 is 15 amino acids. Germline V gene sequence: CDR1 SGHKS, CDR2 YYEKEE (reference sequence). With 0 bases removed from V and 4 bases from J, the gap between germline ends came to 13 bases. The CDR3 here is CASSLVGPYSTEAFF. CDR3 in DNA: TGTGCCAGCAGCTTGGTGGGCCCATACAGCACTGAAGCTTTCTTT. The variable domain in full, with the rest retrieved from reference TRBV5-5 and TRBJ1-1, is DAGVTQSPTHLIKTRGQQVTLRCSPISGHKSVSWYQQVLGQGPQFIFQYYEKEERGRGNFPDRFSARQFPNYSSELNVNALLLGDSALYLCASSLVGPYSTEAFFGQGTRLTVV.

The chain uses TRBV6-1 and TRBJ1-1; tentatively, D is TRBD1 (5 bases). CDR1 and CDR2 from the germline V gene are MNHNS and SASEGT. Deletions cut 7 bases from V and 0 bases from J, with 12 bases between. The CDR3 totals 14 residues. CDR3 residues: CASTQGGMNTEAFF. CDR3 bases: TGTGCCAGCACCCAGGGCGGCATGAACACTGAAGCTTTCTTT.

The chain carries TRBV11-3 and TRBJ2-2, with D uncertain. Germline V gene lookup returns CDR1 SGHNT and CDR2 YENEEA. This CDR3 comprises 13 residues. The V end was cut by 0 bases, the J end by 5 bases, with 4 bases between. The CDR3 sequence: CASSLDRTGELFF. As DNA, the CDR3 is TGTGCCAGCAGCTTAGATAGGACCGGGGAGCTGTTTTTT.

This clone occurred a few times. The chain employs TRBV10-2 and TRBJ2-7; 12 nucleotides align to TRBD2. Germline-derived CDR1 and CDR2 are WSHSY and SAAADI. CDR3 length: 14 residues. V lost 7 bases and J lost 5; bases outside the gene matches: 6. This CDR3 is CASTRLAGVDEQYF. CDR3 DNA sequence: TGCGCCAGCACCCGACTAGCGGGAGTGGACGAGCAGTACTTC.

The J gene is TRBJ2-5, the V gene TRBV5-5; 9 bases agree with TRBD2. The CDR3 is made up of 15 amino acids. V trimming: 0 bases; J trimming: 5 bases; junction bases outside the gene matches: 5. Germline V gene sequence: CDR1 SGHKS, CDR2 YYEKEE (reference sequence). CDR3 in DNA: TGTGCCAGCAGCTTGGAGGGACTAGCTCGGGAGACCCAGTACTTC. Translated, it gives CASSLEGLARETQYF. The full variable domain, with the rest looked up from reference TRBV5-5 and TRBJ2-5, is DAGVTQSPTHLIKTRGQQVTLRCSPISGHKSVSWYQQVLGQGPQFIFQYYEKEERGRGNFPDRFSARQFPNYSSELNVNALLLGDSALYLCASSLEGLARETQYFGPGTRLLVL.

The chain employs TRBV5-1 and TRBJ2-2; 9 nucleotides line up with TRBD1. Losses at the gene ends were 4 bases for V and 3 bases for J; bases not matched to a gene: 16. Germline CDR1 is SGHRS and CDR2 is YFSETQ. The CDR3 runs 19 residues. The CDR3 region has the DNA TGCGCCAGCAGCCGGAACCTAGGGACAGGGAGGCGGGACACCGGGGAGCTGTTTTTT. Its protein is CASSRNLGTGRRDTGELFF.

The chain is built from TRBV19 and TRBJ1-5; maybe TRBD1 (6 bases). The ends were cut back, 6 bases at V and 6 bases at J, with 24 bases in the middle. Germline V gene sequence: CDR1 LNHDA, CDR2 SQIVND (reference sequence). This CDR3 has 17 amino acids. The CDR3 DNA is TGTGCCAGTAGCTCGAACCCACAGGGTAGAGTACGTCAGCCCCAGCATTTT. This translates into CASSSNPQGRVRQPQHF.

The chain couples TRBV20-1 to TRBJ1-1; 7 nucleotides align to TRBD1. The CDR3 contains 11 residues. After removal of 1 base from V and 11 bases from J, the junction contained 4 bases not matched to a gene. The germline V gene encodes CDR1 DFQATT and CDR2 SNEGSKA (reference sequence). The CDR3 DNA reads TGCAGTGCTAGAGGACAGGGCCCCGCTTTCTTT. Translating gives CSARGQGPAFF.

This sequence joins TRBV7-6 and TRBJ1-3; a possible D gene is TRBD1 (6 bases). CDR1 SGHVS and CDR2 FNYEAQ come from the germline V gene. With 0 bases removed from V and 4 bases from J, the gap between germline ends came to 19 bases. The CDR3 contains 18 residues. The DNA for the CDR3 is TGTGCCAGCAGCTTAGCGTTCGGAGGCGGGGGCTTCGGAAACACCATATATTTT. Translating it yields CASSLAFGGGGFGNTIYF.

The chain employs TRBV6-5 and TRBJ1-2, with TRBD1 matching over 7 bases. J was trimmed by 7 bases and V by 5 bases; bases with no gene match: 4. The V gene's germline CDR1 is MNHEY and CDR2 SVGAGI. This CDR3 spans 12 amino acids. The CDR3 is CASSKTGIGYTF. The CDR3, as DNA: TGTGCCAGCAGTAAGACAGGGATTGGCTACACCTTC.

CDR3 bases: TGCGCCAGTTCTAACTGGGACAGATACAATGAGCAGTTCTTC. This translates into CASSNWDRYNEQFF. J is TRBJ2-1 and V is TRBV5-1; 7 nucleotides match TRBD1. The germline gives CDR1 SGHRS, CDR2 YFSETQ. The CDR3 covers 14 residues. The V segment lost 8 bases and the J segment 4 bases; nucleotides outside the gene matches: 9. The variable domain in full, completed from reference TRBV5-1 and TRBJ2-1, reads KAGVTQTPRYLIKTRGQQVTLSCSPISGHRSVSWYQQTPGQGLQFLFEYFSETQRNKGNFPGRFSGRQFSNSRSEMNVSTLELGDSALYLCASSNWDRYNEQFFGPGTRLTVL.

This chain joins TRBV18 and TRBJ2-2; D unresolved. The V end lost 1 base, the J end lost 4 bases, and 1 base lay between the germline ends. CDR1 is KGHSH and CDR2 is LQKENI in the germline V gene. This CDR3 region has 12 residues. The CDR3 here is CASSPRTGELFF. In DNA form, the CDR3 reads TGTGCCAGCTCACCACGCACCGGGGAGCTGTTTTTT.